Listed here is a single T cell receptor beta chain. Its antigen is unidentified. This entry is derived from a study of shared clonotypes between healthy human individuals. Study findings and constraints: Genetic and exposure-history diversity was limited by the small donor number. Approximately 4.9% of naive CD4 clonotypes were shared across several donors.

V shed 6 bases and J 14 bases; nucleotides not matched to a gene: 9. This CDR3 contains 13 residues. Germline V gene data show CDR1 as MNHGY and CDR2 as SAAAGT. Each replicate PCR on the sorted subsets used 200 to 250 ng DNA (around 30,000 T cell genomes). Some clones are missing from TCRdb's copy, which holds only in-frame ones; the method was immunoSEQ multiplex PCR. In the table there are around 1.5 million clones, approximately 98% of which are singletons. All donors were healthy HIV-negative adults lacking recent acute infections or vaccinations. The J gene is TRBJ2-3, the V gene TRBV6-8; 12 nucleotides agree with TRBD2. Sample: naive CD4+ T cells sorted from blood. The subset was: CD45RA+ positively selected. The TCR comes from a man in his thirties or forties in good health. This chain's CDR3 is CASRPGLAGRRYF. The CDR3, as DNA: TGTGCCAGCAGGCCGGGACTAGCGGGTCGTCGGTATTTT.